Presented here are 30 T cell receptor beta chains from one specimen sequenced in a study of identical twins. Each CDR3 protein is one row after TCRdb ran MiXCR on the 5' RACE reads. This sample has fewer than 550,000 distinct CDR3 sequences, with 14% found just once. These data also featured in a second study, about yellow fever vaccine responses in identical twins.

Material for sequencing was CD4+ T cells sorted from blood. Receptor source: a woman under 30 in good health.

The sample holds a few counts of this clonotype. Here the CDR3 reads CASSFGQQNEKLFF. The CDR3 coding sequence is TGCGCCAGCAGCTTCGGACAGCAGAATGAAAAACTGTTTTTT. This chain uses TRBV5-1 with TRBJ1-4, with D possibly TRBD1 on 6 matching bases. Between the trimmed V and J ends, which lost 2 bases and 5 bases, there was a span of 10 bases. The CDR3 covers 14 residues. Germline loops: CDR1 SGHRS, CDR2 YFSETQ.

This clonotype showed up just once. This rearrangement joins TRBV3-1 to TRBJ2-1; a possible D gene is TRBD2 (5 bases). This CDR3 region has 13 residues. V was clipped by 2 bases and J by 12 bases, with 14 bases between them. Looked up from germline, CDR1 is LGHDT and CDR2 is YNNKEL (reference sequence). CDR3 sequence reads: CASSQPNGELQFF. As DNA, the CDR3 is TGTGCCAGCAGCCAACCCAATGGGGAGCTGCAGTTCTTC.

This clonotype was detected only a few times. CDR3 nucleotide sequence: TGTGCCAGCAGTTTCGCTACCCCCCACAATGAGCAGTTCTTC. Protein sequence: CASSFATPHNEQFF. The V gene is TRBV28, the J gene TRBJ2-1; D remains unclear. The V end lost 3 bases, the J end lost 5 bases, and 11 bases lay between the germline ends. This CDR3 contains 14 residues. Germline V CDR1 and CDR2: MDHEN, SYDVKM.

CDR3 sequence reads: CASSHSGGRRDTQYF. The CDR3 nucleotides are TGTGCCAGCAGTCACAGCGGGGGGAGGCGAGATACGCAGTATTTT. The chain combines TRBV28 with TRBJ2-3, with 9 bases identical to TRBD2. Germline V gene lookup returns CDR1 MDHEN and CDR2 SYDVKM. This CDR3 is 15 amino acids long. J was trimmed by 5 bases and V by 5 bases; bases with no gene match: 8.

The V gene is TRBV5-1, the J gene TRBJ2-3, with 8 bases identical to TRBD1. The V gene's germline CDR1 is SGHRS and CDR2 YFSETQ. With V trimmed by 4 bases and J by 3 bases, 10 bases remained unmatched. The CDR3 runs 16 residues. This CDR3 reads CASSQGKDRATDTQYF. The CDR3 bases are TGCGCCAGCAGCCAGGGCAAGGACAGGGCAACAGATACGCAGTATTTT.

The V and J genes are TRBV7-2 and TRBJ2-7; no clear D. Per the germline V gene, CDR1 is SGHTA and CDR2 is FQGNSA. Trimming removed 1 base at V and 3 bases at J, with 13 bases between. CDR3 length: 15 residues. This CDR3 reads CASSLDGSGNYEQYF. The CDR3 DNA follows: TGTGCCAGCAGCTTAGATGGATCAGGAAACTACGAGCAGTACTTC.

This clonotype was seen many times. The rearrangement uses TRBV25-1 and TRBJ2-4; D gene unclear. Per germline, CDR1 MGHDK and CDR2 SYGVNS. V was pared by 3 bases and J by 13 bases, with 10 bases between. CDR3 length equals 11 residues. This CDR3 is CASSEPGRQYF. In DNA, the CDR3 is TGTGCCAGCAGTGAGCCCGGACGCCAGTACTTC.

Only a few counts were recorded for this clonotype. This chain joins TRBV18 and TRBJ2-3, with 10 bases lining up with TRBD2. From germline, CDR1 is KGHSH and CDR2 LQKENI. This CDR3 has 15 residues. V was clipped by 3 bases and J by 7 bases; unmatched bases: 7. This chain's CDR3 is CASSPPSGGAHTQYF. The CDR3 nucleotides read TGTGCCAGCTCACCCCCCAGCGGGGGGGCTCATACGCAGTATTTT. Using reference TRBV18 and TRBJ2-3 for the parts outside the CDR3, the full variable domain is NAGVMQNPRHLVRRRGQEARLRCSPMKGHSHVYWYRQLPEEGLKFMVYLQKENIIDESGMPKERFSAEFPKEGPSILRIQQVVRGDSAAYFCASSPPSGGAHTQYFGPGTRLTVL.

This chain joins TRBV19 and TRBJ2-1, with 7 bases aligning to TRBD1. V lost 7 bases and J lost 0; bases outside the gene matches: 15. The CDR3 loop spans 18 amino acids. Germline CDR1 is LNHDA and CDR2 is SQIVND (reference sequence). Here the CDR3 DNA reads TGTGCCAGTACCCATAAGGGGGCGTCAGACAGCTCCTACAATGAGCAGTTCTTC. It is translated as CASTHKGASDSSYNEQFF.

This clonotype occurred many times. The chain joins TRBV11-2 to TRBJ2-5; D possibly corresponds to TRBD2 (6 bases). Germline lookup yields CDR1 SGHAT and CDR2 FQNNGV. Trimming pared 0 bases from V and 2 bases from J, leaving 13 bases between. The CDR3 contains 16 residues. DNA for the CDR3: TGTGCCAGCAGCTTAGATGGTTGGGGGGTTCAAGAGACCCAGTACTTC. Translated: CASSLDGWGVQETQYF.

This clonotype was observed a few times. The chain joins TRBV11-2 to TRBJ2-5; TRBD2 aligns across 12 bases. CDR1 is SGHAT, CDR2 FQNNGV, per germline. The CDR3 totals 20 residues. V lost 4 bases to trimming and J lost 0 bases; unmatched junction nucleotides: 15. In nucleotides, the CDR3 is TGTGCCAGCAGCTCCCTCGGACTAGCGGGGCTACCTACCTACCAAGAGACCCAGTACTTC. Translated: CASSSLGLAGLPTYQETQYF.

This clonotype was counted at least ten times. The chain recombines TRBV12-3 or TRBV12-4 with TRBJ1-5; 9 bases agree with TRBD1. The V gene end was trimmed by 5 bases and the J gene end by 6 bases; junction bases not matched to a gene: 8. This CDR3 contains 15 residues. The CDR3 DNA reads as TGTGCCAGCAGTCCCAGGGACAGGGAGTTTCAGCCCCAGCATTTT. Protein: CASSPRDREFQPQHF.

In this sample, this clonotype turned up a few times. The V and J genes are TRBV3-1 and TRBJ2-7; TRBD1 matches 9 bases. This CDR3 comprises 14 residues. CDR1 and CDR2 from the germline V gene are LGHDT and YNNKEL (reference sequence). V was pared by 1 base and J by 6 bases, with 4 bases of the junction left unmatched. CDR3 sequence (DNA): TGTGCCAGCAGCCAAGCCGGGGACAGGGTCGAGCAGTACTTC. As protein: CASSQAGDRVEQYF.

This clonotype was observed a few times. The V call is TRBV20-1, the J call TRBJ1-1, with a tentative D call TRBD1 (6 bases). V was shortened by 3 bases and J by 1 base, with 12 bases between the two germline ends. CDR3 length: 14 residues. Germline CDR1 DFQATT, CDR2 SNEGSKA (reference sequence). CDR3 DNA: TGCAGTGCTAGCGCACAGGGAGCGAACACTGAAGCTTTCTTT. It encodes CSASAQGANTEAFF.

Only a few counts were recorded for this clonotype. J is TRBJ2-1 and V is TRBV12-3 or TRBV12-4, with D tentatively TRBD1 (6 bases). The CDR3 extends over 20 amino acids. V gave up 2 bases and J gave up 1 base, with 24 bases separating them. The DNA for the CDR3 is TGTGCCAGCAGTTTATATGAGAGGGACACACTGGGGGCTTCCTACAATGAGCAGTTCTTC. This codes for CASSLYERDTLGASYNEQFF.

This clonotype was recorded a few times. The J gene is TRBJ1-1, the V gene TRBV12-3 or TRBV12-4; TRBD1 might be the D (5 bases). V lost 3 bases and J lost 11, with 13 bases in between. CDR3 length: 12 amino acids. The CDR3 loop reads CASSFMGLGAFF. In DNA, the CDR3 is TGTGCCAGCAGTTTTATGGGACTTGGGGCTTTCTTT.

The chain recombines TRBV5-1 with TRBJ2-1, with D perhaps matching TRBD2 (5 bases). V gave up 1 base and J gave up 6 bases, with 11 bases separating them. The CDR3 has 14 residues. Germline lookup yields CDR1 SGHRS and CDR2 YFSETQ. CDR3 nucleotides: TGCGCCAGCAGCTTGAGTCTAGCCCCCAATGAGCAGTTCTTC. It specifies CASSLSLAPNEQFF.

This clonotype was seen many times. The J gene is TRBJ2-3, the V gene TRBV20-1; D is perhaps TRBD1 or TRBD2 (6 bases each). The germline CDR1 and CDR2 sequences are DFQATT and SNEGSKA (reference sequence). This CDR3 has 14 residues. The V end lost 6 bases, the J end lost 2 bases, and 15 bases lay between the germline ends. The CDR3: CSALSRGHTDTQYF. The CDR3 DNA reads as TGCAGTGCCCTCTCGCGGGGACACACAGATACGCAGTATTTT.

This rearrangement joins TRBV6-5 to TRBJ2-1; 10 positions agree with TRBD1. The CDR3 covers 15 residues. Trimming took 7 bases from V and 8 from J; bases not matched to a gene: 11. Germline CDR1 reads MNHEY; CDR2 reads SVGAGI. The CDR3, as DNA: TGTGCCAGCATTTCACCGGGACAGGGGAGCTATGAGCAGTTCTTC. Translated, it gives CASISPGQGSYEQFF.

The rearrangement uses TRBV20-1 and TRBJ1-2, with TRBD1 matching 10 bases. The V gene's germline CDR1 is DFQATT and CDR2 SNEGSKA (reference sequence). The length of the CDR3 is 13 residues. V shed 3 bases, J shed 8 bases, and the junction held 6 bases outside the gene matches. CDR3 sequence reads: CSARPGTGDGYTF. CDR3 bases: TGCAGTGCTAGGCCCGGGACAGGGGACGGCTACACCTTC.

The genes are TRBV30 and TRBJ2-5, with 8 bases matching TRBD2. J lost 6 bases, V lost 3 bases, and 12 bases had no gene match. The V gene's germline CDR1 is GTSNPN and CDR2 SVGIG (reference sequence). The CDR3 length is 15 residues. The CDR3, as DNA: TGTGCCTGGAGCACCTCACTAGCGGCGGGAAAGACCCAGTACTTC. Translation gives CAWSTSLAAGKTQYF.

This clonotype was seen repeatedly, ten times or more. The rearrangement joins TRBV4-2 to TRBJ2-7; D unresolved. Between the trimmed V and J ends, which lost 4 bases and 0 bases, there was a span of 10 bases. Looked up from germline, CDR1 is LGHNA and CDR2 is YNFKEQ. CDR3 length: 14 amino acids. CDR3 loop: CASSRNIVSYEQYF. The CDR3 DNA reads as TGTGCCAGCAGCCGGAACATCGTCTCCTACGAGCAGTACTTC.

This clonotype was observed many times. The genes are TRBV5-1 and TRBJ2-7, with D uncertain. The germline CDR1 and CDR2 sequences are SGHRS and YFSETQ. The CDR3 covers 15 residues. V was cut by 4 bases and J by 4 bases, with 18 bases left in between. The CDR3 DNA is TGCGCCAGCAGCCATTCCTACGTACTGAAATACGAGCAGTACTTC. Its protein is CASSHSYVLKYEQYF.

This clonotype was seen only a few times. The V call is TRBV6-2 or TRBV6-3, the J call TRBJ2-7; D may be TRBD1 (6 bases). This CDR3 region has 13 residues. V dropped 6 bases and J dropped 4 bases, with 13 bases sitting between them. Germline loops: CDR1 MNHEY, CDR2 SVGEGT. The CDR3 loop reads CASSRDTDYEQYF. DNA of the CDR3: TGTGCCAGCAGCCGGGACACCGATTACGAGCAGTACTTC.

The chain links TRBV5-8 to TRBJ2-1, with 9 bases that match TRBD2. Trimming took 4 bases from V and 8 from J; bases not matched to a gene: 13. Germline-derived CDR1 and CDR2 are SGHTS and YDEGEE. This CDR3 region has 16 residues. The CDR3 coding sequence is TGTGCCAGCAGCGGGCCGGGACTAGCTCTTGTGGATGAGCAGTTCTTC. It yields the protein CASSGPGLALVDEQFF.

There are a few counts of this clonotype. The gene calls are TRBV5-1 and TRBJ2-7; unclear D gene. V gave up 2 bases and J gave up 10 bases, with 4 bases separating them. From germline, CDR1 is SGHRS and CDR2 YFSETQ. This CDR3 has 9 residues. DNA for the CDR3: TGCGCCAGCAGCTTCGTCCAGTACTTC. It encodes CASSFVQYF.

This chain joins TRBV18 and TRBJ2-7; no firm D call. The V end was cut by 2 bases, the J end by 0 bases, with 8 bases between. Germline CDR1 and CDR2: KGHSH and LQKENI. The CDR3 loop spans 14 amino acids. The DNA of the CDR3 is TGTGCCAGCTCACCAGGAGCCCCCTCCTACGAGCAGTACTTC. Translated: CASSPGAPSYEQYF.

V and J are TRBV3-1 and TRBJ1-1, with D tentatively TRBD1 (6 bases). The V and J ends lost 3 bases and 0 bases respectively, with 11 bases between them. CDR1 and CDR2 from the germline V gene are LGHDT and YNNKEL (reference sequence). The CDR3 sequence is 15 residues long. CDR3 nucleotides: TGTGCCAGCAGCCAGTCGGACAGATTGAACACTGAAGCTTTCTTT. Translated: CASSQSDRLNTEAFF.

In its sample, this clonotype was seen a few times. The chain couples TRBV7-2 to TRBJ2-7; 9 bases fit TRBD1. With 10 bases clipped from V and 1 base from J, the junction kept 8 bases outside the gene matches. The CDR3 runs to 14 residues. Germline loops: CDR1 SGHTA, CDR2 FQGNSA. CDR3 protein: CATRPGQGSYEQYF. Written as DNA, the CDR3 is TGTGCCACAAGACCGGGACAGGGTTCCTACGAGCAGTACTTC.

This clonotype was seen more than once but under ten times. CDR3 region: CASSLVRTGETEAFF. The CDR3 region has the DNA TGTGCCAGCAGTTTAGTTCGGACAGGGGAGACTGAAGCTTTCTTT. J is TRBJ1-1 and V is TRBV12-3 or TRBV12-4; 9 nucleotides align to TRBD1. The CDR3 contains 15 residues. V trimming: 1 base; J trimming: 5 bases; junction bases outside the gene matches: 5.